A selection of T cell receptor beta chains follows, all from one sample in a study of cytomegalovirus exposure and HLA in healthy donors. Sequenced by immunoSEQ multiplex PCR; TCRdb stores in-frame clones only, minus some. The data hold approximately 150,000 clones, with about 76% observed a single time. Input material: PBMCs. Receptors originate from a middle-aged woman in good health and CMV-seropositive. Both conserved end residues are part of each CDR3. Fields, in order: clone size, V gene, D gene, J gene, CDR3 protein, CDR3 DNA. A D gene is named only where the DNA matches it firmly. Some rows mark clone size as missing; the rest say once, few, many or name a class of expanded clone.

abundance: -
v_gene: TRBV7-9
d_gene: TRBD1
j_gene: TRBJ2-3
CDR3aa: CASSRTGRITDTQYF
CDR3nt: TGTGCCAGCAGCCGGACAGGGCGGATCACAGATACGCAGTATTTT

abundance: -
v_gene: TRBV6-1
d_gene: -
j_gene: TRBJ2-7
CDR3aa: CASSGQAAYEQYF
CDR3nt: TGTGCCAGCAGTGGACAGGCCGCCTACGAGCAGTACTTC

abundance: -
v_gene: TRBV6-5
d_gene: TRBD1
j_gene: TRBJ1-1
CDR3aa: CASRPTGDTEAFF
CDR3nt: TGTGCCAGCAGGCCTACAGGGGACACTGAAGCTTTCTTT

abundance: -
v_gene: TRBV2
d_gene: TRBD1
j_gene: TRBJ2-1
CDR3aa: CASSSLTGVYEQFF
CDR3nt: TGTGCCAGCAGTTCCCTTACAGGGGTCTATGAGCAGTTCTTC

abundance: -
v_gene: TRBV19
d_gene: -
j_gene: TRBJ2-7
CDR3aa: CASSISGAAYEQYF
CDR3nt: TGTGCCAGTAGTATTTCTGGGGCGGCTTACGAGCAGTACTTC

abundance: -
v_gene: TRBV28
d_gene: TRBD1
j_gene: TRBJ2-7
CDR3aa: CASTTSGTDSYEQYF
CDR3nt: TGTGCCAGCACAACCTCCGGGACAGACTCCTACGAGCAGTACTTC

abundance: -
v_gene: TRBV10-1
d_gene: -
j_gene: TRBJ2-2
CDR3aa: CASSEQGKNTGELFF
CDR3nt: TGCGCCAGCAGTGAGCAGGGGAAGAACACCGGGGAGCTGTTTTTT

abundance: -
v_gene: TRBV2
d_gene: -
j_gene: TRBJ1-1
CDR3aa: CASTGLFEAFF
CDR3nt: TGTGCCAGCACAGGGCTATTTGAAGCTTTCTTT

abundance: -
v_gene: TRBV18
d_gene: TRBD2
j_gene: TRBJ2-6
CDR3aa: CASSHRLAGDSGANVLTF
CDR3nt: TGTGCCAGCTCGCACAGACTAGCGGGAGACTCTGGGGCCAACGTCCTGACTTTC

abundance: -
v_gene: TRBV9
d_gene: TRBD2
j_gene: TRBJ2-3
CDR3aa: CASSVASGEDTQYF
CDR3nt: TGTGCCAGCAGCGTAGCTAGCGGGGAGGATACGCAGTATTTT

abundance: -
v_gene: TRBV9
d_gene: TRBD1
j_gene: TRBJ1-1
CDR3aa: CASSVDRANTEAFF
CDR3nt: TGTGCCAGCAGCGTTGACAGGGCGAACACTGAAGCTTTCTTT

abundance: -
v_gene: TRBV7-9
d_gene: -
j_gene: TRBJ1-1
CDR3aa: CASSLTENTEAFF
CDR3nt: TGTGCCAGCAGCCTTACAGAGAACACTGAAGCTTTCTTT

abundance: -
v_gene: TRBV28
d_gene: -
j_gene: TRBJ1-1
CDR3aa: CASSPNTGIHTEAFF
CDR3nt: TGTGCCAGCAGCCCTAATACAGGGATCCACACTGAAGCTTTCTTT

abundance: -
v_gene: TRBV19
d_gene: TRBD2
j_gene: TRBJ2-3
CDR3aa: CASTTGGSTDTQYF
CDR3nt: TGTGCCAGCACCACGGGGGGTAGCACAGATACGCAGTATTTT

abundance: -
v_gene: TRBV19
d_gene: TRBD1
j_gene: TRBJ2-3
CDR3aa: CASSIGGQSDTQYF
CDR3nt: TGTGCCAGTAGTATAGGGGGACAGTCCGATACGCAGTATTTT

abundance: once
v_gene: TRBV7-2
d_gene: -
j_gene: TRBJ1-1
CDR3aa: CASSVFSGGQAFF
CDR3nt: TGTGCCAGCAGCGTTTTCTCGGGGGGTCAAGCTTTCTTT

abundance: -
v_gene: TRBV9
d_gene: -
j_gene: TRBJ1-2
CDR3aa: CASTPDSSNYGYTF
CDR3nt: TGTGCCAGCACCCCGGACAGCTCTAACTATGGCTACACCTTC

abundance: once
v_gene: TRBV11-2
d_gene: TRBD1
j_gene: TRBJ2-7
CDR3aa: CASSLANTGGWYEQYF
CDR3nt: TGTGCCAGCAGCTTAGCCAATACAGGGGGCTGGTACGAGCAGTACTTC

abundance: once
v_gene: TRBV9
d_gene: -
j_gene: TRBJ2-7
CDR3aa: CASSKGGEQYF
CDR3nt: TGTGCCAGCAGCAAGGGGGGGGAGCAGTACTTC

abundance: few
v_gene: TRBV2
d_gene: TRBD2
j_gene: TRBJ2-1
CDR3aa: CASRALGSGATYNEQFF
CDR3nt: TGTGCCAGCAGGGCTCTGGGTAGCGGGGCAACCTACAATGAGCAGTTCTTC

abundance: -
v_gene: TRBV19
d_gene: TRBD1
j_gene: TRBJ1-2
CDR3aa: CASSMADTTGNGYTF
CDR3nt: TGTGCCAGTAGTATGGCCGACACGACAGGGAATGGCTACACCTTC

abundance: -
v_gene: TRBV19
d_gene: -
j_gene: TRBJ1-1
CDR3aa: CASSIVGRTEAFF
CDR3nt: TGTGCCAGTAGTATAGTGGGGAGAACTGAAGCTTTCTTT

abundance: -
v_gene: TRBV27
d_gene: -
j_gene: TRBJ2-3
CDR3aa: CASSNPQRGFSTDTQYF
CDR3nt: TGTGCCAGCAGTAACCCTCAGCGCGGGTTTAGCACAGATACGCAGTATTTT

abundance: -
v_gene: TRBV7-9
d_gene: -
j_gene: TRBJ1-5
CDR3aa: CSSSSPGQPQHF
CDR3nt: TGTTCCAGCAGCTCACCCGGGCAGCCCCAGCATTTT

abundance: few
v_gene: TRBV7-8
d_gene: TRBD1
j_gene: TRBJ2-7
CDR3aa: CASSWGQTSYEQYF
CDR3nt: TGTGCCAGCAGCTGGGGACAGACCTCCTACGAGCAGTACTTC

abundance: -
v_gene: TRBV19
d_gene: -
j_gene: TRBJ1-6
CDR3aa: CASSLGQIGNSPLHF
CDR3nt: TGTGCCAGTAGCCTCGGACAAATAGGGAATTCACCCCTCCACTTT

abundance: -
v_gene: TRBV9
d_gene: -
j_gene: TRBJ1-1
CDR3aa: CASSSRTANTEAFF
CDR3nt: TGTGCCAGCAGCTCCCGGACAGCGAACACTGAAGCTTTCTTT

abundance: -
v_gene: TRBV5-1
d_gene: -
j_gene: TRBJ2-6
CDR3aa: CASSPGNRPSGANVLTF
CDR3nt: TGCGCCAGCAGTCCCGGGAACAGACCCTCTGGGGCCAACGTCCTGACTTTC

abundance: few
v_gene: TRBV7-2
d_gene: TRBD1
j_gene: TRBJ2-2
CDR3aa: CASSLSNTGAGNTGELFF
CDR3nt: TGTGCCAGCAGCTTATCCAATACAGGGGCAGGAAACACCGGGGAGCTGTTTTTT

abundance: -
v_gene: TRBV30
d_gene: -
j_gene: TRBJ1-3
CDR3aa: CAWNTGFGNTIYF
CDR3nt: TGTGCCTGGAATACGGGTTTTGGAAACACCATATATTTT

abundance: -
v_gene: TRBV5-1
d_gene: TRBD1
j_gene: TRBJ2-7
CDR3aa: CASSFTGTGAYEQYF
CDR3nt: TGCGCCAGCAGCTTCACCGGGACAGGGGCCTACGAGCAGTACTTC

abundance: once
v_gene: TRBV28
d_gene: -
j_gene: TRBJ1-2
CDR3aa: CATQEDNYGYTF
CDR3nt: TGTGCCACCCAGGAGGACAACTATGGCTACACCTTC

abundance: -
v_gene: TRBV28
d_gene: -
j_gene: TRBJ2-5
CDR3aa: CASSLGQQETQYF
CDR3nt: TGTGCCAGCAGTTTAGGACAGCAAGAGACCCAGTACTTC

abundance: once
v_gene: TRBV27
d_gene: TRBD1
j_gene: TRBJ2-7
CDR3aa: CASSLGWDRAEQYF
CDR3nt: TGTGCCAGCAGTTTGGGATGGGACAGGGCCGAGCAGTACTTC

abundance: few
v_gene: TRBV7-2
d_gene: TRBD1
j_gene: TRBJ1-5
CDR3aa: CASSQFGQGRSQPQHF
CDR3nt: TGTGCCAGCAGCCAGTTTGGACAGGGACGGAGTCAGCCCCAGCATTTT

abundance: once
v_gene: TRBV28
d_gene: TRBD1
j_gene: TRBJ1-1
CDR3aa: CASSFNRGVTEAFF
CDR3nt: TGTGCCAGCAGTTTCAACAGGGGGGTCACTGAAGCTTTCTTT

abundance: -
v_gene: TRBV2
d_gene: -
j_gene: TRBJ1-1
CDR3aa: CASNGVGGTEAFF
CDR3nt: TGTGCCAGCAACGGAGTAGGGGGCACTGAAGCTTTCTTT

abundance: -
v_gene: TRBV9
d_gene: TRBD1
j_gene: TRBJ2-7
CDR3aa: CASSVDRTGGEQYF
CDR3nt: TGTGCCAGCAGCGTAGACCGGACAGGGGGCGAGCAGTACTTC

abundance: -
v_gene: TRBV5-1
d_gene: -
j_gene: TRBJ2-7
CDR3aa: CASSLQDSYEQYF
CDR3nt: TGCGCCAGCAGCTTACAGGATTCCTACGAGCAGTACTTC

abundance: -
v_gene: TRBV19
d_gene: -
j_gene: TRBJ1-5
CDR3aa: CASSIRRNQPQHF
CDR3nt: TGTGCCAGTAGTATACGCAGGAATCAGCCCCAGCATTTT

abundance: -
v_gene: TRBV6-5
d_gene: -
j_gene: TRBJ1-5
CDR3aa: CASREGIYSNQPQHF
CDR3nt: TGTGCCAGCAGGGAGGGTATTTATAGCAATCAGCCCCAGCATTTT

abundance: few
v_gene: TRBV4-3
d_gene: -
j_gene: TRBJ2-7
CDR3aa: CASSQGASYEQYF
CDR3nt: TGCGCCAGCAGCCAAGGGGCCTCCTACGAGCAGTACTTC

abundance: -
v_gene: TRBV28
d_gene: -
j_gene: TRBJ1-4
CDR3aa: CASSLGGATSEKLFF
CDR3nt: TGTGCCAGCAGTCTGGGGGGGGCGACGTCTGAAAAACTGTTTTTT

abundance: few
v_gene: TRBV6-5
d_gene: TRBD2
j_gene: TRBJ2-1
CDR3aa: CASSSTSGRNYNEQFF
CDR3nt: TGTGCCAGCAGTTCGACTAGCGGGAGGAATTACAATGAGCAGTTCTTC

abundance: once
v_gene: TRBV9
d_gene: TRBD2
j_gene: TRBJ2-3
CDR3aa: CASSVVGEGTQYF
CDR3nt: TGTGCCAGCAGCGTAGTAGGGGAGGGTACGCAGTATTTT

abundance: few
v_gene: TRBV7-9
d_gene: TRBD1
j_gene: TRBJ1-1
CDR3aa: CASSHRTGRLTEAFF
CDR3nt: TGTGCCAGCAGCCATCGGACAGGGAGGCTCACTGAAGCTTTCTTT

abundance: -
v_gene: TRBV9
d_gene: -
j_gene: TRBJ1-3
CDR3aa: CASSVDEAYSGNTIYF
CDR3nt: TGTGCCAGCAGCGTAGATGAGGCCTACTCTGGAAACACCATATATTTT

abundance: once
v_gene: TRBV5-1
d_gene: -
j_gene: TRBJ2-6
CDR3aa: CASSLGSASGANVLTF
CDR3nt: TGCGCCAGCAGCTTGGGTTCAGCGTCCGGGGCCAACGTCCTGACTTTC

abundance: -
v_gene: TRBV5-8
d_gene: TRBD2
j_gene: TRBJ2-5
CDR3aa: CASGRATSGEETQYF
CDR3nt: TGTGCCTCCGGGAGGGCGACTAGCGGCGAAGAGACCCAGTACTTC

abundance: -
v_gene: TRBV5-1
d_gene: -
j_gene: TRBJ1-2
CDR3aa: CASSLVGAYGYTF
CDR3nt: TGCGCCAGCAGCTTGGTGGGGGCCTATGGCTACACCTTC

abundance: -
v_gene: TRBV2
d_gene: TRBD1
j_gene: TRBJ2-7
CDR3aa: CASSFDRASYEQYF
CDR3nt: TGTGCCAGCAGTTTTGACAGGGCATCCTACGAGCAGTACTTC

abundance: -
v_gene: TRBV30
d_gene: -
j_gene: TRBJ2-7
CDR3aa: CAWSGRGKQYF
CDR3nt: TGTGCCTGGAGTGGCCGCGGGAAGCAGTACTTC

abundance: -
v_gene: TRBV10-1
d_gene: TRBD1
j_gene: TRBJ1-3
CDR3aa: CASIADRAGNTIYF
CDR3nt: TGCGCCAGCATCGCGGACAGGGCTGGAAACACCATATATTTT

abundance: -
v_gene: TRBV7-8
d_gene: TRBD1
j_gene: TRBJ2-5
CDR3aa: CASTSTGTVQETQYF
CDR3nt: TGTGCCAGCACCAGTACCGGGACAGTCCAAGAGACCCAGTACTTC

abundance: -
v_gene: TRBV9
d_gene: TRBD2
j_gene: TRBJ2-7
CDR3aa: CASSPSGGSFYEQYF
CDR3nt: TGTGCCAGCAGTCCTAGCGGGGGGAGTTTTTACGAGCAGTACTTC

abundance: -
v_gene: TRBV25-1
d_gene: -
j_gene: TRBJ1-2
CDR3aa: CASSERDFYGYTF
CDR3nt: TGTGCCAGCAGTGAAAGGGACTTCTATGGCTACACCTTC